The present entry profiles one TCR beta chain with its context. The source of the sample is a study of blood T cell repertoires in COVID-19. Whole-study context: Donors in the United States, Italy and Spain gave samples during acute or convalescent COVID-19. T cells, B-cell-depleted T cells, or PBMCs supplied cDNA or gDNA.

Assay: immunoSEQ multiplex PCR; the TCRdb copy retains only in-frame clones and omits some. The sample yields roughly 260,000 clones, around nine tenths seen once. The CDR3 contains 13 residues. Germline V gives CDR1 SGHNT, CDR2 YYREEE (reference sequence). The V and J ends lost 4 bases and 5 bases respectively, with 10 bases between them. The sample consisted of peripheral blood. This chain uses TRBV5-4 with TRBJ2-1, with D uncertain. The sequence was collected from a woman aged 25 to 39 with COVID-19, enrolled during active disease. The CDR3 is CASSAALDNEQFF. The CDR3 DNA sequence: TGTGCCAGCAGCGCCGCCCTAGACAATGAGCAGTTCTTC.